Given below is one TCR beta chain in context. Its antigen is currently unknown. These data belong to a study of OX40 agonist ivuxolimab in advanced cancers. Study overall: Dose-escalation patients' cancers were hepatocellular carcinoma, melanoma, renal cell or head and neck cancer. Partial responses were seen in three patients, one with hepatocellular carcinoma and two with cutaneous melanoma. Study-level findings and limits: With doses of 0.1 to 3.0 mg/kg, CD4+ and CD8+ blood T cells had undergone clonal expansion by week 6.

V lost 2 bases and J 0 bases, leaving 11 bases between the germline ends. Germline CDR1 and CDR2: MDHEN and SYDVKM. This CDR3 is 16 amino acids long. The method was immunoSEQ multiplex PCR; TCRdb's version includes in-frame clones alone and lacks a portion of them. In the table there are 70,000 or so clones, around 86% of which are singletons. The source was CD4+ or CD8+ T cells sorted from blood, collected in a trial of the OX40 agonist ivuxolimab. The sequence was obtained from an adult with an advanced solid tumor such as melanoma, head and neck, liver or kidney cancer. V gene TRBV28 combines with J gene TRBJ1-5, with D maybe TRBD1 (6 bases). As DNA, the CDR3 is TGTGCCAGCAGTTTAGTTACAGGGTCTAGCAATCAGCCCCAGCATTTT. Translated: CASSLVTGSSNQPQHF. Full variable domain (outside the CDR3, taken from reference TRBV28 and TRBJ1-5): DVKVTQSSRYLVKRTGEKVFLECVQDMDHENMFWYRQDPGLGLRLIYFSYDVKMKEKGDIPEGYSVSREKKERFSLILESASTNQTSMYLCASSLVTGSSNQPQHFGDGTRLSIL.